Shown below are 21 T cell receptor beta chains from a single sample sequenced in a study of response to subunit inactivated influenza vaccine. TCRdb processed the RT-PCR reads anew with MiXCR; each CDR3 protein has one entry. The data hold under 750,000 distinct CDR3 sequences, with 12% observed a single time. The source was PBMCs from blood, collected on the day of vaccination. The receptors derive from a man aged 50 or older who received an inactivated influenza vaccine.

In this sample, this clonotype turned up many times. V and J are TRBV30 and TRBJ2-7; the match to TRBD1 covers 7 bases. V was clipped by 0 bases and J by 0 bases; unmatched bases: 8. CDR1 and CDR2 (germline): GTSNPN, SVGIG (reference sequence). The CDR3 spans 16 residues. The CDR3 region is CAWSVYPTGSSYEQYF. The DNA for the CDR3 is TGTGCCTGGAGTGTGTACCCGACAGGGAGCTCCTACGAGCAGTACTTC.

This clonotype turned up a few times. The chain is built from TRBV19 and TRBJ2-5; maybe TRBD1 (7 bases). CDR1 is LNHDA, CDR2 SQIVND, per germline (reference sequence). Trimming took off 6 bases at V and 0 bases at J, with 11 bases between the two ends. The CDR3 sequence is 14 residues long. The CDR3 region is CASRAGQNQETQYF. The CDR3 DNA reads as TGTGCCAGTAGGGCGGGACAGAACCAAGAGACCCAGTACTTC.

This clonotype has only a few counts. V gene TRBV6-2 or TRBV6-3 combines with J gene TRBJ2-7; weak D call: TRBD2 (6 bases). The CDR3 totals 15 residues. Trimming stripped 7 bases from V and 1 base from J, with 17 bases between. From germline, CDR1 is MNHEY and CDR2 SVGEGT. CDR3 in amino acids: CASTHAGLTSYEQYF. DNA of the CDR3: TGTGCCAGCACCCACGCGGGGCTTACTTCCTACGAGCAGTACTTC.

This rearrangement joins TRBV5-1 to TRBJ1-1; D gene unclear. This CDR3 spans 14 amino acids. Trimming pared 4 bases from V and 6 bases from J, leaving 16 bases between. Germline loops: CDR1 SGHRS, CDR2 YFSETQ. CDR3 region: CASSTMPMGSEAFF. The CDR3 coding sequence is TGCGCCAGCAGCACAATGCCAATGGGCTCTGAAGCTTTCTTT.

J is TRBJ2-6 and V is TRBV18; TRBD2 might be the D (6 bases). CDR3 length: 18 amino acids. V was clipped by 2 bases and J by 0 bases, with 14 bases between them. Germline V gives CDR1 KGHSH, CDR2 LQKENI. The CDR3 DNA follows: TGTGCCAGCTCACCAACTGAGGGACTCCTCTCTGGGGCCAACGTCCTGACTTTC. Translation: CASSPTEGLLSGANVLTF.

A few counts support this clonotype. V is TRBV20-1 and J is TRBJ2-2; 8 bases agree with TRBD2. The CDR3 extends over 17 amino acids. Trimming cost V 4 bases and J 1 base; bases outside gene matches: 11. The germline V gene encodes CDR1 DFQATT and CDR2 SNEGSKA (reference sequence). CDR3 residues: CSATTRKRGRNTGELFF. In DNA, the CDR3 is TGCAGTGCTACGACAAGAAAGCGGGGGAGGAACACCGGGGAGCTGTTTTTT.

V gene TRBV6-2 or TRBV6-3 combines with J gene TRBJ1-1, with D perhaps TRBD1 (5 bases). Germline-derived CDR1 and CDR2 are MNHEY and SVGEGT. The CDR3 has 14 residues. V lost 4 bases, J lost 4 bases, and 13 bases lay in between. The CDR3 coding sequence is TGTGCCAGCAGTTTTGGGGGAAGGAGCACTGAAGCTTTCTTT. Its protein is CASSFGGRSTEAFF.

This clonotype came up a few times. The chain combines TRBV20-1 with TRBJ2-1; 12 bases match TRBD2. J lost 4 bases, V lost 4 bases, and 5 bases had no gene match. The V gene's germline CDR1 is DFQATT and CDR2 SNEGSKA (reference sequence). This CDR3 is 15 amino acids long. CDR3 DNA: TGCAGTGCTAAGAGGACTAGCGGGGTATACAATGAGCAGTTCTTC. Translation gives CSAKRTSGVYNEQFF.

This clonotype was seen many times. The CDR3 spells CASSLGQSNYGYTF. The CDR3 region has the DNA TGTGCCAGCAGCTTAGGACAGTCTAACTATGGCTACACCTTC. The chain couples TRBV7-9 to TRBJ1-2; D possibly corresponds to TRBD1 (5 bases). Germline V gene data show CDR1 as SEHNR and CDR2 as FQNEAQ (reference sequence). This CDR3 spans 14 amino acids. Between the trimmed V and J ends, which lost 1 base and 0 bases, there was a span of 6 bases.

V gene TRBV7-6 combines with J gene TRBJ2-6, with no clear D. V shed 8 bases and J shed 1 base, with 12 bases lying between them. Germline values: CDR1 SGHVS, CDR2 FNYEAQ. The CDR3 has 15 residues. The CDR3 DNA reads as TGTGCCAGCGCTCCCTGCGTATCTGGGGCCAACGTCCTGACTTTC. Protein: CASAPCVSGANVLTF. The full variable domain, with the rest looked up from reference TRBV7-6 and TRBJ2-6, is GAGVSQSPRYKVTKRGQDVALRCDPISGHVSLYWYRQALGQGPEFLTYFNYEAQQDKSGLPNDRFSAERPEGSISTLTIQRTEQRDSAMYRCASAPCVSGANVLTFGAGSRLTVL.

This clonotype was observed many times. The chain recombines TRBV4-3 with TRBJ1-1; D is possibly TRBD1 (5 bases). V shed 4 bases and J shed 5 bases, with 17 bases lying between them. The germline gives CDR1 LGHNA, CDR2 YSLEER. The CDR3 length is 15 residues. The CDR3 reads CASSPVWGGETEAFF. CDR3 bases: TGCGCCAGCAGCCCGGTATGGGGGGGAGAGACTGAAGCTTTCTTT.

This clonotype showed up just a few times. In DNA form, the CDR3 reads TGCAGTGCACTACTACCCTTAGGGGGTAATGAGCAGTTCTTC. Translation gives CSALLPLGGNEQFF. The chain has TRBV20-1 and TRBJ2-1; a possible D gene is TRBD1 (6 bases). There are 14 residues in the CDR3. Germline lookup yields CDR1 DFQATT and CDR2 SNEGSKA (reference sequence). The V gene lost 6 bases and the J gene lost 7 bases, with 19 bases spanning the gap.

This clonotype was observed a few times. The V and J genes are TRBV12-3 or TRBV12-4 and TRBJ2-2, with 7 bases that match TRBD2. The CDR3 contains 15 residues. V was pared by 2 bases and J by 5 bases, with 5 bases of the junction left unmatched. CDR3 residues: CASSLPRGGTGELFF. The DNA for the CDR3 is TGTGCCAGCAGTTTACCGCGGGGAGGGACCGGGGAGCTGTTTTTT.

This sequence joins TRBV6-5 and TRBJ2-1; 7 positions match TRBD2. Germline trimming cut 3 bases from V and 5 bases from J; bases unmatched to any gene: 13. The germline V gene has CDR1 MNHEY and CDR2 SVGAGI. The CDR3 length is 17 residues. CDR3 in DNA: TGTGCCAGCAGTTATAGGACCCTCGCGGGGGAAAACAATGAGCAGTTCTTC. Its protein is CASSYRTLAGENNEQFF.

This clonotype was counted a few times. CDR3 sequence: CASSLVTTPMLQFF. The DNA of the CDR3 is TGTGCCAGCAGCTTAGTAACAACCCCAATGCTGCAGTTCTTC. The genes are TRBV11-2 and TRBJ2-1; D is ambiguous. Germline V gene sequence: CDR1 SGHAT, CDR2 FQNNGV. The CDR3 is 14 residues long. V shed 1 base and J shed 12 bases, with 16 bases lying between them.

This clonotype has ten or more counts. The genes are TRBV7-9 and TRBJ2-2; TRBD1 might be the D (6 bases). V was shortened by 2 bases and J by 0 bases, with 7 bases between the two germline ends. Germline V gene lookup returns CDR1 SEHNR and CDR2 FQNEAQ (reference sequence). The CDR3 extends over 15 amino acids. This CDR3 reads CASSLRGTNTGELFF. CDR3 in DNA: TGTGCCAGCAGCTTAAGGGGGACGAACACCGGGGAGCTGTTTTTT. The entire variable domain, with the rest obtained from reference TRBV7-9 and TRBJ2-2, is as follows: DTGVSQNPRHKITKRGQNVTFRCDPISEHNRLYWYRQTLGQGPEFLTYFQNEAQLEKSRLLSDRFSAERPKGSFSTLEIQRTEQGDSAMYLCASSLRGTNTGELFFGEGSRLTVL.

J is TRBJ2-5 and V is TRBV19; D is uncertain. V was trimmed by 3 bases and J by 4 bases, leaving 15 bases between them. Germline values: CDR1 LNHDA, CDR2 SQIVND (reference sequence). There are 15 residues in the CDR3. CDR3 DNA: TGTGCCAGTAGTATCGACGGTTACCTCACAGAGACCCAGTACTTC. Its protein product is CASSIDGYLTETQYF.

The chain recombines TRBV25-1 with TRBJ2-7; D possibly corresponds to TRBD2 (5 bases). CDR1 and CDR2 (germline): MGHDK, SYGVNS. V was pared by 2 bases and J by 4 bases, with 18 bases between. This CDR3 has 16 amino acids. CDR3: CASSEIGRGAAYEQYF. CDR3 nucleotides: TGTGCCAGCAGTGAAATTGGCCGAGGAGCGGCTTACGAGCAGTACTTC.

This clonotype came up many times. The chain couples TRBV6-5 to TRBJ2-3; 9 nucleotides agree with TRBD1. CDR1 and CDR2 (germline): MNHEY, SVGAGI. The CDR3 is made up of 15 amino acids. Unmatched junction bases numbered 6, after V lost 2 bases and J lost 6 bases. The CDR3 protein is CASSYRQGVVDTQYF. As DNA, the CDR3 is TGTGCCAGCAGTTACCGACAGGGGGTGGTGGATACGCAGTATTTT.

The J gene is TRBJ2-3, the V gene TRBV20-1, with D possibly being TRBD1 (6 bases). Trimming took off 5 bases at V and 0 bases at J, with 15 bases between the two ends. CDR1 is DFQATT, CDR2 SNEGSKA, per germline (reference sequence). The CDR3 totals 15 residues. CDR3 DNA: TGCAGTGCTCCTGGACAGAGACCTAGCACAGATACGCAGTATTTT. This gives the protein CSAPGQRPSTDTQYF.

There are a few counts of this clonotype. The chain links TRBV10-3 to TRBJ2-5; D gene ambiguous. Germline CDR1 and CDR2: ENHRY and SYGVKD. This CDR3 contains 13 residues. Trimming removed 0 bases at V and 7 bases at J, with 9 bases between. CDR3 DNA sequence: TGTGCCATCAGTGAGTCCCGCTTCGGGACCCAGTACTTC. Amino acid sequence: CAISESRFGTQYF.